This TCR beta chain was identified in a study of T cell responses to AZD1222 COVID-19 vaccine. Whole-study results and caveats: Spike-wide vaccine-associated CD4 TCRs dominated at 160-218 and 743-854. All repertoire sampling was performed exclusively after the peak T cell response. Targets within unmutated variant regions were reportedly found for nearly half of spike-specific TCRs.

Trimming removed 5 bases from V and 3 bases from J; junction bases left unmatched: 9. This CDR3 region has 16 residues. Germline CDR1 is MNHEY and CDR2 is SMNVEV (reference sequence). Profiling relied on immunoSEQ multiplex PCR, and the TCRdb table lists in-frame clones only, not all of them. The sample yields approximately 150,000 clones, approximately 89% seen once. Pooling covered second doses at about 4 or about 12 weeks. With regard to this clone: Its antigen is unknown.

The specimen was peripheral blood, collected 28 days after the second AZD1222 dose. The origin of this receptor is an adult who received the AZD1222 COVID-19 vaccine. The chain carries TRBV27 and TRBJ2-1; 8 bases are shared with TRBD2. The CDR3 here is CASSLKLAAYYNEQFF. The CDR3 DNA is TGTGCCAGCAGTCTAAAACTAGCGGCATACTACAATGAGCAGTTCTTC.